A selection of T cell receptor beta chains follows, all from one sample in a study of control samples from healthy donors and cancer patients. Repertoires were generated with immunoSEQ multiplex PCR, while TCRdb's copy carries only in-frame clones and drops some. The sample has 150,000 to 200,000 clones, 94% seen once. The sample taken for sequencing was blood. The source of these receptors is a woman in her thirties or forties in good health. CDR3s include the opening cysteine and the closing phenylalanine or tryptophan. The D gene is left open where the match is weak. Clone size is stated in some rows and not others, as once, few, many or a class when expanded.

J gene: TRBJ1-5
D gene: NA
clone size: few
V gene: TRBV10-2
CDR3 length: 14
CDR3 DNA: TGCGCCAGCAGTGAAGGAGGGGTTGGGCAGCCCCAGCATTTT
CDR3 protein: CASSEGGVGQPQHF

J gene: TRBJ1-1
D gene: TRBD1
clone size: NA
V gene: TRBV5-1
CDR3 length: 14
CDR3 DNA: TGCGCCAGCAGGGAGAGTGGACAGGGCCTTGAAGCTTTCTTT
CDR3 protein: CASRESGQGLEAFF

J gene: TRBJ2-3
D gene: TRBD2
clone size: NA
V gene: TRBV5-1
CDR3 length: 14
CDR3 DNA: TGCGCCAGCAGCCCCAGGACTAGCGGGGATACGCAGTATTTT
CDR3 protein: CASSPRTSGDTQYF

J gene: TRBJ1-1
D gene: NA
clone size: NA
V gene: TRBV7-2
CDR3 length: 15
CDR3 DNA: TGTGCCAGCAGCCTTGCGACAGCCTTGAACACTGAAGCTTTCTTT
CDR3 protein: CASSLATALNTEAFF

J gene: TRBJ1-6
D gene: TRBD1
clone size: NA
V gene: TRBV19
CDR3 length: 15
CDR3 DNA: TGTGCCAGTAGCCTTTCGGTTACAGGGGACTCACCCCTCCACTTT
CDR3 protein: CASSLSVTGDSPLHF

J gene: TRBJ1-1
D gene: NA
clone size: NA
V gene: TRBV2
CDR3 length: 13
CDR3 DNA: TGTGCCAGCGTCGACGGGCCGAACACTGAAGCTTTCTTT
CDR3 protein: CASVDGPNTEAFF

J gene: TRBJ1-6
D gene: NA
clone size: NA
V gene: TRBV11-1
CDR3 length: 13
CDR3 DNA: TGTGCCAGCAGTCGAAGGACGGTATCACCCCTCCACTTT
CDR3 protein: CASSRRTVSPLHF

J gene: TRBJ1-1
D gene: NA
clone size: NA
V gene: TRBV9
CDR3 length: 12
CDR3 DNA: TGTGCCAGCAGCCCAACCAGGGACTTGGCTTTCTTT
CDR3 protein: CASSPTRDLAFF

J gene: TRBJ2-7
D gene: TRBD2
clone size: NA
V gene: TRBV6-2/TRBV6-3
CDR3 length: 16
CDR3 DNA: TGTGCCAGCAGTTACTCAGCGGGAGGGCTAGGCAACGAGCAGTACTTC
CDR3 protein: CASSYSAGGLGNEQYF

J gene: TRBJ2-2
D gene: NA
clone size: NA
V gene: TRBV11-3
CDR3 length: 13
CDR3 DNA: TGTGCCAGCAGCGAATGGGATCACGGGGAGCTGTTTTTT
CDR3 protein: CASSEWDHGELFF

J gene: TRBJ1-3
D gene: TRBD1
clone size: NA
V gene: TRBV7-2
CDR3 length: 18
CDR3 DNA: TGTGCCAGCAGCTTAGTGGGACAGAGCATATACTCTGGAAACACCATATATTTT
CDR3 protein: CASSLVGQSIYSGNTIYF

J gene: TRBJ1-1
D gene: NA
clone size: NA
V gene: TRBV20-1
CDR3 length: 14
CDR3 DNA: TGCAGTGCTAGTGGGGCCCGCTACGGCACTGAAGCTTTCTTT
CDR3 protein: CSASGARYGTEAFF

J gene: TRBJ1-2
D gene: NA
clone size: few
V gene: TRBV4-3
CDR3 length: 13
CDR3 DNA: TGCGCCAGCAGCCAAGACAGGGACTATGGCTACACCTTC
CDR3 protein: CASSQDRDYGYTF

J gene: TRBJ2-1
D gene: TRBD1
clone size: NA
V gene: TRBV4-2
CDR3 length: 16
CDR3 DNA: TGTGCCAGCAGCCAGCCGCGGGACAGGTCGGACAATGAGCAGTTCTTC
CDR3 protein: CASSQPRDRSDNEQFF

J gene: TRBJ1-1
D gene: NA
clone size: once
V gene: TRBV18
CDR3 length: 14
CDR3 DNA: TGTGCCAGCTCACCTCCCACAGGGTATGGTGAAGCTTTCTTT
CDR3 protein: CASSPPTGYGEAFF

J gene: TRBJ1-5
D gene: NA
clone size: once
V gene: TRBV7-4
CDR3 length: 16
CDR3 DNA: TGTGCCAGCAGCTTACTGGGTGAGACTAGCAATCAGCCCCAGCATTTT
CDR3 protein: CASSLLGETSNQPQHF

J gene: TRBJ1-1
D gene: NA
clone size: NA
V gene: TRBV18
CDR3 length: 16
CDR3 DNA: TGTGCCAGCTCATCAAAGCGGGGGATTATGAACACTGAAGCTTTCTTT
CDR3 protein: CASSSKRGIMNTEAFF

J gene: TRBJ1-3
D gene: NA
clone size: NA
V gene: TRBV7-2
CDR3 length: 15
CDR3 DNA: TGTGCCAGCAGCTTTGCCGACTACTCTGGAAACACCATATATTTT
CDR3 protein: CASSFADYSGNTIYF

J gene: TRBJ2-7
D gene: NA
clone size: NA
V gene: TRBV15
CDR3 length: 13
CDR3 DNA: TGTGCCACCAGCCCTGGCAGGGTCTACGAGCAGTACTTC
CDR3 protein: CATSPGRVYEQYF

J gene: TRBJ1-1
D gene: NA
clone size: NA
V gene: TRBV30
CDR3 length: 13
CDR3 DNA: TGTGCCTGGAATGGACGGGTGGGCACTGAAGCTTTCTTT
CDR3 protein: CAWNGRVGTEAFF

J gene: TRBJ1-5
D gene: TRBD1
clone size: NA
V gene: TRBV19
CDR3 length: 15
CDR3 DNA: TGTGCCTCGGCGGGAACTAGGACAGGGGGAGGGCCCCAGCATTTT
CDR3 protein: CASAGTRTGGGPQHF

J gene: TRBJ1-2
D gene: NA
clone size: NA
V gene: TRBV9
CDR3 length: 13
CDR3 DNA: TGTGCCAGCAGCGTAGGCCAGTACTATGGCTACACCTTC
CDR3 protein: CASSVGQYYGYTF

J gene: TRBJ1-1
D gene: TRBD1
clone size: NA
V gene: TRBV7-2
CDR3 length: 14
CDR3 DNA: TGTGCCAGCAGCTTTTTGGGCGAAGGGGGCGTAGCTTTCTTT
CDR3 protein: CASSFLGEGGVAFF